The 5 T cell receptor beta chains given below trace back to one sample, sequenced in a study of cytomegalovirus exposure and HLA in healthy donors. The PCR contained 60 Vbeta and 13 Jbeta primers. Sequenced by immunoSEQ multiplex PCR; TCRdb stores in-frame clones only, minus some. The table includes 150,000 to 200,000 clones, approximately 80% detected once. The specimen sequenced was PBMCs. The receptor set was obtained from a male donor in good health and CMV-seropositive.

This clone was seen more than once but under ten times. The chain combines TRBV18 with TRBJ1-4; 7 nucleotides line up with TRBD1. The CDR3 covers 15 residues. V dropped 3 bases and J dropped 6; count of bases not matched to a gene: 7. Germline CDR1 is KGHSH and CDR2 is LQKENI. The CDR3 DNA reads TGTGCCAGCTCACCGGACAGGCAACATTATGAAAAACTGTTTTTT. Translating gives CASSPDRQHYEKLFF.

CDR3: CASNPIGTSGRVGTDTQYF. Written as DNA, the CDR3 is TGTGCCAGCAACCCAATTGGGACTAGCGGGAGGGTTGGCACAGATACGCAGTATTTT. V gene TRBV9 combines with J gene TRBJ2-3; 16 positions match TRBD2. This CDR3 has 19 amino acids. Trimming removed 6 bases from V and 1 base from J; junction bases left unmatched: 11. CDR1 SGDLS and CDR2 YYNGEE come from the germline V gene.

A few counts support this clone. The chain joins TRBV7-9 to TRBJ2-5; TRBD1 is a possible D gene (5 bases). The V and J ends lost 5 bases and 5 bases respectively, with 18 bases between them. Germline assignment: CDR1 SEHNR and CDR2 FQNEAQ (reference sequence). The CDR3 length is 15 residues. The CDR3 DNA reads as TGTGCCAGCAGCCAGCTCCAAGGGGTGGGGGAGACCCAGTACTTC. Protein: CASSQLQGVGETQYF.

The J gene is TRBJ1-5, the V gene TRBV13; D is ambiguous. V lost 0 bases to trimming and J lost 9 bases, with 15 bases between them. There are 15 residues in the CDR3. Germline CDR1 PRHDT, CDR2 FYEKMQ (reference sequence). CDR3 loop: CASSLGRQPQGPQHF. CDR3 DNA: TGTGCCAGCAGCTTAGGCAGGCAACCTCAAGGGCCCCAGCATTTT.

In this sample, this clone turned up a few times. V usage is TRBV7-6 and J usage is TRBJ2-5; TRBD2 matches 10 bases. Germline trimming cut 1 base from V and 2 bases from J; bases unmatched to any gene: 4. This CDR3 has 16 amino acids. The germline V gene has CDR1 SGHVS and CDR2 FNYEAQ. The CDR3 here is CASSLGTSGVQETQYF. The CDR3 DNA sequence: TGTGCCAGCAGCTTAGGCACTAGCGGGGTACAAGAGACCCAGTACTTC.